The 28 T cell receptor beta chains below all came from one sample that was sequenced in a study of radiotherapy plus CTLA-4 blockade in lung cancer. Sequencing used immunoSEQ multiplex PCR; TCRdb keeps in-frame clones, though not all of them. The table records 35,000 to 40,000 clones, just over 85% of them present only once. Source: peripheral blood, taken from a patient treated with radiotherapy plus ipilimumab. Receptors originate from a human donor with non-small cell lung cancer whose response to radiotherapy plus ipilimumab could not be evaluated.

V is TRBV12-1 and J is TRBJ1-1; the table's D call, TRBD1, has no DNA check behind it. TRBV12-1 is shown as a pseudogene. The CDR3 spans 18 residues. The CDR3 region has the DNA TGTGCCAGCAGCTTAATTTGTAGGTCTCCGGGACAGAACACTGAAGCTTTCTTT. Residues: CASSLICRSPGQNTEAFF.

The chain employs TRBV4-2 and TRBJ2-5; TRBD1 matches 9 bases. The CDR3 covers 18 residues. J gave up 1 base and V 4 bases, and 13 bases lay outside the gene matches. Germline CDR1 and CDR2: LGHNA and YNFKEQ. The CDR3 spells CASSRETQGAPSQETQYF. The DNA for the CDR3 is TGTGCCAGCAGCCGAGAAACACAGGGGGCGCCCAGCCAAGAGACCCAGTACTTC.

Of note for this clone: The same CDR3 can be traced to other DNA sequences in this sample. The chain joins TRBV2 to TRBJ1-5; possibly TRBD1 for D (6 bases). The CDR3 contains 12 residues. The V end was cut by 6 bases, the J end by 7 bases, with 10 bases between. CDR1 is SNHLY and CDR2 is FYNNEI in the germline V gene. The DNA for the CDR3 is TGTGCCAGCAGCAACAGGGACCAGCCCCAGCATTTT. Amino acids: CASSNRDQPQHF.

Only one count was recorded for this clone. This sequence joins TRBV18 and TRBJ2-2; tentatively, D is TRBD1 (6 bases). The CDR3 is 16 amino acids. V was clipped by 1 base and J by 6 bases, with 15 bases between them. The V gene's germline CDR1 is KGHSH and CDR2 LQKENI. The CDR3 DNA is TGTGCCAGCTCACCACTGGGGGCGCGCTTGTCCGGGGAGCTGTTTTTT. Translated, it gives CASSPLGARLSGELFF.

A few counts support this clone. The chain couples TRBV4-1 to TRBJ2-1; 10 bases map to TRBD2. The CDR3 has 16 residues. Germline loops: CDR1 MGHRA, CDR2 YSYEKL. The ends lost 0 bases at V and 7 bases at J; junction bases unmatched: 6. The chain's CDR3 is CASSQDQLAGWNEQFF. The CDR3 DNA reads TGCGCCAGCAGCCAAGATCAACTAGCGGGGTGGAATGAGCAGTTCTTC.

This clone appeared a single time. CDR3 in DNA: TGTGCCAGCAGTTTGGGGGGAGGTAACTATGGCTACACCTTC. This encodes CASSLGGGNYGYTF. The V and J genes are TRBV28 and TRBJ1-2; D is perhaps TRBD1 (5 bases). In germline, CDR1 is MDHEN, CDR2 SYDVKM. Trimming took 3 bases from V and 1 from J, leaving 9 bases between them. The CDR3 extends over 14 amino acids.

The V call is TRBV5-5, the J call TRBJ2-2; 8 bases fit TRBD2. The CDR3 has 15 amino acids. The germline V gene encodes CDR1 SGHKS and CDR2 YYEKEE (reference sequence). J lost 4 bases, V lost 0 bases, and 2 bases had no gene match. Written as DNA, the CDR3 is TGTGCCAGCAGCTTGGCGCTAGCGGGCACCGGGGAGCTGTTTTTT. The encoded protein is CASSLALAGTGELFF.

CDR3 sequence reads: CASSLDSGYTF. In nucleotides, the CDR3 is TGTGCCAGCAGCTTGGACAGTGGCTACACCTTC. The chain couples TRBV5-5 to TRBJ1-2; D is unresolved. V gave up 0 bases and J gave up 7 bases, with 4 bases separating them. The CDR3 spans 11 residues. CDR1 SGHKS and CDR2 YYEKEE come from the germline V gene (reference sequence).

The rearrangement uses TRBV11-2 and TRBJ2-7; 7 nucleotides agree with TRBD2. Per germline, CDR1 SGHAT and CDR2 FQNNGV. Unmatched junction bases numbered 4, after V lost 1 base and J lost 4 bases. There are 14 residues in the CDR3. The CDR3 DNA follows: TGTGCCAGCAGCTTAGGGCGGGAGTGGTACGAGCAGTACTTC. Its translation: CASSLGREWYEQYF.

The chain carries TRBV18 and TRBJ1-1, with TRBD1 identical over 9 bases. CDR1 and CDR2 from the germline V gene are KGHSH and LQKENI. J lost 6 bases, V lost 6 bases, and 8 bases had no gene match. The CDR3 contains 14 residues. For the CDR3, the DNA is TGTGCCAGCTCGGGACAGGGATCAATTGCTGAAGCTTTCTTT. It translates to CASSGQGSIAEAFF.

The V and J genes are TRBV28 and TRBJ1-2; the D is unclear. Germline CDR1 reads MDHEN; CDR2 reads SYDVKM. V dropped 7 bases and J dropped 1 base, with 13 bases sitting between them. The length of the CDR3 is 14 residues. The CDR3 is CASTSAGYNYGYTF. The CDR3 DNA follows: TGTGCCAGCACCTCAGCCGGGTATAACTATGGCTACACCTTC.

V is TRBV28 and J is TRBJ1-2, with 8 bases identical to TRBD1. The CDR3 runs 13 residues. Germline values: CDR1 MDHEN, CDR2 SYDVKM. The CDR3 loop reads CAVNRGGNYGYTF. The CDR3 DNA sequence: TGTGCGGTCAACAGGGGGGGGAACTATGGCTACACCTTC.

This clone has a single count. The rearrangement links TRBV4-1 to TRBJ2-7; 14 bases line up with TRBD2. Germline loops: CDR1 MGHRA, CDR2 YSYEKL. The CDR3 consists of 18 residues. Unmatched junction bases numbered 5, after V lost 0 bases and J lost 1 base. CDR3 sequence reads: CASSQEGLAGAPSYEQYF. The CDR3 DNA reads TGCGCCAGCAGCCAAGAGGGACTAGCGGGGGCCCCATCCTACGAGCAGTACTTC.

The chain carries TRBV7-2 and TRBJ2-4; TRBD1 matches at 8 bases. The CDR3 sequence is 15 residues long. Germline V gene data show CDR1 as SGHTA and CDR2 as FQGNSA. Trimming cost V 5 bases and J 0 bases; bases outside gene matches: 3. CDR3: CASSKTGVAKNIQYF. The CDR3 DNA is TGTGCCAGCAGCAAGACAGGGGTAGCCAAAAACATTCAGTACTTC.

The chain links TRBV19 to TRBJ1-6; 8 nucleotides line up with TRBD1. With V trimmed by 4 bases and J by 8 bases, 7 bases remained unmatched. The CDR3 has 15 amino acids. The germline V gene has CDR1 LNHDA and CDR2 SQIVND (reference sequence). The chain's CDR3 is CASSNSGGSDSPLHF. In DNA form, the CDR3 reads TGTGCCAGTAGTAACTCAGGGGGCTCTGATTCACCCCTCCACTTT.

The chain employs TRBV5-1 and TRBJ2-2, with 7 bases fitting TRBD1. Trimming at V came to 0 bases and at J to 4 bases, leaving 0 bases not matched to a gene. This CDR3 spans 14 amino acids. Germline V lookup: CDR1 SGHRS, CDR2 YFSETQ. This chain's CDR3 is CASSLGQGTGELFF. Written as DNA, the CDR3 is TGCGCCAGCAGCTTGGGACAGGGCACCGGGGAGCTGTTTTTT.

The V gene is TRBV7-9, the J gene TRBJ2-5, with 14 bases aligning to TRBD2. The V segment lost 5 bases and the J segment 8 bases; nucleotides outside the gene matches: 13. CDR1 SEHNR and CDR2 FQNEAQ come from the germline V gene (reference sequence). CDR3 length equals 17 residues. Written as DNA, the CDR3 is TGTGCCAGCAGCGGCATGAAGGGACTAGCGGGAGTTAATACCCAGTACTTC. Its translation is CASSGMKGLAGVNTQYF.

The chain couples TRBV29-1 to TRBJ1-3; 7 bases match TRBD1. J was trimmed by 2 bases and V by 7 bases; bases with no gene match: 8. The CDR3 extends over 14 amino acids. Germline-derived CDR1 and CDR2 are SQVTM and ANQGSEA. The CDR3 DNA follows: TGCAGCGGGCGGACAGGTCAAACTGGAAACACCATATATTTT. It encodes CSGRTGQTGNTIYF.

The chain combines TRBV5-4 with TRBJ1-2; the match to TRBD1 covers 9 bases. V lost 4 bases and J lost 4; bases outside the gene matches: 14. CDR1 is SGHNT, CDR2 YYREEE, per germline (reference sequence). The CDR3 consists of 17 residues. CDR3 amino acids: CASSAGKDRGEPYGYTF. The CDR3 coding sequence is TGTGCCAGCAGCGCTGGGAAGGACAGGGGCGAACCCTATGGCTACACCTTC.

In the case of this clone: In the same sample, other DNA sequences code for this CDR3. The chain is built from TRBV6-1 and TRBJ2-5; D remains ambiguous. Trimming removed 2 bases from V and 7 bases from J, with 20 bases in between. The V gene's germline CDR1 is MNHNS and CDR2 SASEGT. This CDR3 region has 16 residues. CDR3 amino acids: CASSESFMIYYGTQYF. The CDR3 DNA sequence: TGTGCCAGCAGTGAATCCTTCATGATCTATTATGGGACCCAGTACTTC.

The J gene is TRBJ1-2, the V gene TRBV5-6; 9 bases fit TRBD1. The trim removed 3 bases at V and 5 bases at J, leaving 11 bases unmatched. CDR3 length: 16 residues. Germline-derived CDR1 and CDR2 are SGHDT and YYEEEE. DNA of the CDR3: TGTGCCAGCAGCTCGACCGGGACAGGGCTCCCTTATGGCTACACCTTC. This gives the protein CASSSTGTGLPYGYTF.

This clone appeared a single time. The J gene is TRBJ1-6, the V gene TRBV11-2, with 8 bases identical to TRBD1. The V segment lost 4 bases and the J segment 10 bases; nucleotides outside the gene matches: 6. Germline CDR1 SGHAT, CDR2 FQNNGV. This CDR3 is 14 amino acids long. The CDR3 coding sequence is TGTGCCAGCAGCTCTACAGACAGGGGATCACCCCTCCACTTT. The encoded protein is CASSSTDRGSPLHF.

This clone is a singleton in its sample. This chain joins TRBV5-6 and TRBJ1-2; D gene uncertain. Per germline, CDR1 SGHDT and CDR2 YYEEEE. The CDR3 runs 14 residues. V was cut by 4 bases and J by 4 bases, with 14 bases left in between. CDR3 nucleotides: TGTGCCAGCAGCGCCGGTCGCCTTTCCTATGGCTACACCTTC. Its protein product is CASSAGRLSYGYTF.

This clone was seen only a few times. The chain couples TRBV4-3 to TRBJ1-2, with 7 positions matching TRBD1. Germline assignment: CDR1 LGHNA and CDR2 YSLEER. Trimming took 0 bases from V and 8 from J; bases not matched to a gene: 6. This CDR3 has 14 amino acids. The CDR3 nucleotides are TGCGCCAGCAGCCAAGATCTACAGGGGATCGGCTACACCTTC. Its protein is CASSQDLQGIGYTF.

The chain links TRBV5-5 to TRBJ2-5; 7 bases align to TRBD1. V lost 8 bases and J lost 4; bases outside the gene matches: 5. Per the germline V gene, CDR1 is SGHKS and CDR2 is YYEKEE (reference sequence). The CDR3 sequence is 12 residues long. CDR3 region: CARCRGRETQYF. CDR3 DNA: TGTGCCAGGTGCAGGGGGAGAGAGACCCAGTACTTC.

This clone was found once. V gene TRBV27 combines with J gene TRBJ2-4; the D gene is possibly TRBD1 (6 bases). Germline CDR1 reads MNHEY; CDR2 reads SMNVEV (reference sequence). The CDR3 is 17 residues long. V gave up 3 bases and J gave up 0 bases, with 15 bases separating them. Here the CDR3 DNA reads TGTGCCAGCAGTTTGGCAGGGGCTAGACTAGCCAAAAACATTCAGTACTTC. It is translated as CASSLAGARLAKNIQYF.

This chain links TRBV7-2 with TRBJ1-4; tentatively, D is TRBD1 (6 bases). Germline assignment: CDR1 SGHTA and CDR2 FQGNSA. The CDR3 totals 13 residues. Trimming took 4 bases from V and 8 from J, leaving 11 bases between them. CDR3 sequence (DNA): TGTGCCAGCAGCTCCGGACAGCGGGAAAAACTGTTTTTT. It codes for CASSSGQREKLFF.

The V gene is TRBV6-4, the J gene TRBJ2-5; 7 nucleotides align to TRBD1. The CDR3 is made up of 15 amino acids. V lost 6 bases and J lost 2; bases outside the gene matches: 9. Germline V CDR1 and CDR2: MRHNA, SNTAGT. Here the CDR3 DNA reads TGTGCCAGCAGGATGGGACAGTTCGCGCAAGAGACCCAGTACTTC. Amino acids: CASRMGQFAQETQYF.